This TCR beta chain was observed in a study of OX40 agonist ivuxolimab in advanced cancers. Looking at the study overall: Three dose-escalation patients had partial responses: one with hepatocellular carcinoma and two with cutaneous melanoma.

The V end lost 6 bases, the J end lost 7 bases, and 16 bases lay between the germline ends. Per the germline V gene, CDR1 is MNHEY and CDR2 is SVGAGI. The CDR3 sequence is 14 residues long. Here immunoSEQ multiplex PCR was the method, and the copy in TCRdb shows in-frame clones only, minus some. The sample lists 68,000 or so clones, 84% occurring once. The gene calls are TRBV6-5 and TRBJ1-3; D remains ambiguous. The clonotype was recovered from an adult with an advanced solid tumor such as melanoma, head and neck, liver or kidney cancer. The material was CD4+ or CD8+ T cells sorted from blood, obtained in a trial of the OX40 agonist ivuxolimab. The CDR3 DNA reads TGTGCCAGCAGCTCGACAACGGAACTCAACACCATATATTTT. Translating gives CASSSTTELNTIYF.